The TCR beta chain described here comes from a study of shared clonotypes between healthy human individuals. Findings of the study overall: Compared with memory subsets, naive subsets generally had larger estimated richness.

CDR1 and CDR2 from the germline V gene are MDHEN and SYDVKM. The CDR3 runs 18 residues. The J segment lost 0 bases and the V segment lost 10 bases, leaving 19 bases of the junction unmatched. The method was immunoSEQ multiplex PCR; TCRdb's version includes in-frame clones alone and lacks a portion of them. The data contain 2 million to 2.5 million clones, more than 85% of them seen just once; the ten biggest clones take up under 0.45%. As to this clone: Antigen unknown.

The V and J genes are TRBV28 and TRBJ2-5; 8 nucleotides match TRBD2. The sequencing sample was made of naive CD4+ T cells from PBMCs. Subset reported: CD45RA+ positively selected. The sequence came from a man aged 18-30 years in good health. Some clones in this sample may be carry-over from other donors' samples. The CDR3 sequence: CATKPLRIAGPYQETQYF. The CDR3 DNA reads as TGTGCCACCAAGCCCCTACGAATAGCGGGACCGTACCAAGAGACCCAGTACTTC.